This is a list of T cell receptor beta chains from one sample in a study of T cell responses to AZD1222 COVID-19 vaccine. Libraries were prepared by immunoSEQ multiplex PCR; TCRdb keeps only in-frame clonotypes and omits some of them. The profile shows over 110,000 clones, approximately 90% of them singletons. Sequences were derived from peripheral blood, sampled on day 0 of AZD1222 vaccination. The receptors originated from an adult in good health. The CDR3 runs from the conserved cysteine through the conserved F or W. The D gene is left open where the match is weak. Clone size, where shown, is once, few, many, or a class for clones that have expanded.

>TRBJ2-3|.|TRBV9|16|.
CASSVGGSGSTDTQYF
TGTGCCAGCAGCGTAGGGGGGAGCGGGAGCACAGATACGCAGTATTTT
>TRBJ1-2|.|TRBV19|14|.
CASSPSRGPGGYTF
TGTGCCAGTAGCCCCAGCCGGGGTCCTGGGGGCTACACCTTC
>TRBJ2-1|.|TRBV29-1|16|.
CSVVGSSGMRYNEQFF
TGCAGCGTTGTGGGATCTTCGGGTATGAGGTACAATGAGCAGTTCTTC
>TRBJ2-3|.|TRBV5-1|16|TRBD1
CASKLTGTIGTDTQYF
TGCGCCAGCAAACTGACAGGGACGATTGGCACAGATACGCAGTATTTT
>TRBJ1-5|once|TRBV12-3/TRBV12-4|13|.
CASRTASNQPQHF
TGTGCCAGCAGAACAGCTAGCAATCAGCCCCAGCATTTT
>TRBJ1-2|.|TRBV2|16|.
CASSAGGIRVDSGYTF
TGTGCCAGCAGTGCTGGCGGGATAAGGGTGGACAGTGGCTACACCTTC
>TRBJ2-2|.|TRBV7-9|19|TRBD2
CASSPQRLAGRMNTGELFF
TGTGCCAGCAGCCCCCAACGACTAGCGGGGAGAATGAACACCGGGGAGCTGTTTTTT
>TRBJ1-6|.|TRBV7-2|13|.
CASSLIGNSPLHF
TGTGCCAGCAGCTTAATCGGGAATTCACCCCTCCACTTT
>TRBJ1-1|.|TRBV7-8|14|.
CASSRETANTEAFF
TGTGCCAGCAGCCGAGAGACAGCAAACACTGAAGCTTTCTTT
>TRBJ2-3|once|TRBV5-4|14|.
CASSLTARTDTQYF
TGTGCCAGCAGCTTGACAGCCCGCACAGATACGCAGTATTTT
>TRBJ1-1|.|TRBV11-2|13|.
CASSFPGNTEAFF
TGTGCCAGCAGCTTCCCTGGGAACACTGAAGCTTTCTTT
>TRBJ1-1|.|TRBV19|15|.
CASRLAEASNTEAFF
TGTGCCAGTCGCCTGGCAGAGGCATCGAACACTGAAGCTTTCTTT
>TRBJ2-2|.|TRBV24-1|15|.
CATSGNGGSTGELFF
TGTGCCACCAGTGGGAATGGGGGTAGCACCGGGGAGCTGTTTTTT
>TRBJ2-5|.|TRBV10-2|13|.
CASSHTRQETQYF
TGCGCCAGCAGTCATACTAGGCAAGAGACCCAGTACTTC
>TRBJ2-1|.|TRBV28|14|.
CASRGSAAYNEQFF
TGTGCCAGCAGGGGTAGCGCCGCCTACAATGAGCAGTTCTTC
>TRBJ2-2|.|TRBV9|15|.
CASSVANRVAGELFF
TGTGCCAGCAGCGTAGCCAACAGGGTGGCGGGGGAGCTGTTTTTT
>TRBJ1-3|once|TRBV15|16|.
CATSRDVSLGGNTIYF
TGTGCCACCAGCAGAGATGTCAGCCTAGGAGGAAACACCATATATTTT
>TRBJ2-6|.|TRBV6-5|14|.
CAVTARGGANVLTF
TGTGCCGTCACGGCGAGGGGTGGGGCCAACGTCCTGACTTTC
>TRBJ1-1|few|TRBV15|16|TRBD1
CATSRGRGQKNTEAFF
TGTGCCACCAGCAGAGGCCGGGGACAGAAGAACACTGAAGCTTTCTTT
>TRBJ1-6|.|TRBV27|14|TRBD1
CASNLTQGNSPLHF
TGTGCCAGCAATTTGACACAGGGGAATTCACCCCTCCACTTT
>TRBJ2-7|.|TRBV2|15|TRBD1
CASSEASWTGGEQYF
TGTGCCAGCAGTGAAGCCTCCTGGACAGGGGGCGAGCAGTACTTC
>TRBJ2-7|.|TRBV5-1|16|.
CASSWGFGIRIYEQYF
TGCGCCAGCAGCTGGGGGTTTGGCATACGAATCTACGAGCAGTACTTC
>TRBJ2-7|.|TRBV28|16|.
CASSSIGPSESYEQYF
TGTGCCAGCAGTTCTATCGGGCCTAGCGAATCCTACGAGCAGTACTTC
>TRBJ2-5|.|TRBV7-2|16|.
CASSLAVLALRETQYF
TGTGCCAGCAGCTTAGCGGTCCTAGCGTTGAGAGAGACCCAGTACTTC
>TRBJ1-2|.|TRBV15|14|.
CATSRGATNYGYTF
TGTGCCACCAGCAGAGGGGCGACTAACTATGGCTACACCTTC
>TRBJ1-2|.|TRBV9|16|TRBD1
CASSSQGQGANYGYTF
TGTGCCAGCAGCTCCCAAGGCCAGGGGGCTAACTATGGCTACACCTTC
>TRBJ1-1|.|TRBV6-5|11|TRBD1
CASRQGASAFF
TGTGCCAGCAGACAGGGGGCGAGTGCTTTCTTT
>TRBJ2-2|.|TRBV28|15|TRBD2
CASSRLAENTGELFF
TGTGCCAGCAGTCGACTAGCGGAGAACACCGGGGAGCTGTTTTTT
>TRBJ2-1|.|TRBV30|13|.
CACEGSSYNEQFF
TGTGCCTGCGAGGGGAGCTCCTACAATGAGCAGTTCTTC
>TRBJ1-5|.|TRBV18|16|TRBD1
CASSHEQGVFNQPQHF
TGTGCCAGCTCACACGAGCAGGGGGTGTTCAATCAGCCCCAGCATTTT
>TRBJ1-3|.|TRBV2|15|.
CASSVGPGPGNTIYF
TGTGCCAGCAGTGTGGGCCCGGGGCCTGGAAACACCATATATTTT
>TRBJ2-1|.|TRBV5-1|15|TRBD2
CASSIGLAGYNEQFF
TGCGCCAGCAGCATAGGACTAGCGGGGTACAATGAGCAGTTCTTC
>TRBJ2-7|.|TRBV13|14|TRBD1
CASSFGTGAYEQYF
TGTGCCAGCAGCTTCGGGACAGGGGCCTACGAGCAGTACTTC
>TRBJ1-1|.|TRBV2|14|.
CASRAGTRDTEAFF
TGTGCCTCGAGAGCAGGGACACGGGACACTGAAGCTTTCTTT
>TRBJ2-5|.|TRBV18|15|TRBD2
CASSPISGRAETQYF
TGTGCCAGCTCACCAATCAGCGGGAGGGCGGAGACCCAGTACTTC
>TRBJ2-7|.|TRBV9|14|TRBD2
CASSPGAGEGEQYF
TGTGCCAGCAGCCCCGGCGCGGGAGAGGGCGAGCAGTACTTC
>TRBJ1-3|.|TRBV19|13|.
CASSIGSGNTIYF
TGTGCCAGTAGTATAGGGTCTGGAAACACCATATATTTT
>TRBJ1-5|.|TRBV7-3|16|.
CASSNRADLSNQPQHF
TGTGCCAGCAGCAACAGGGCAGACCTTAGCAATCAGCCCCAGCATTTT
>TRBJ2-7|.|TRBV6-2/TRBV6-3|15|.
CASSYSRELDNEQYF
TGTGCCAGCAGTTACTCCCGGGAGTTAGACAACGAGCAGTACTTC
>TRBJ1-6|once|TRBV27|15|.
CASSLSASLLEPLHF
TGTGCCAGCAGTTTATCCGCCAGCCTATTGGAGCCCCTCCACTTT
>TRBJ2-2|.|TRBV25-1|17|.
CASSEYTRAADTGELFF
TGTGCCAGCAGTGAATATACAAGGGCCGCGGACACCGGGGAGCTGTTTTTT
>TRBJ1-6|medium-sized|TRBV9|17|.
CASSPSLTGPYNSPLHF
TGTGCCAGCAGCCCATCCCTAACAGGACCTTATAATTCACCCCTCCACTTT
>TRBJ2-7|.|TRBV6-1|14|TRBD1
CASSDPPGGYEQYF
TGTGCCAGCAGTGATCCTCCAGGGGGCTACGAGCAGTACTTC
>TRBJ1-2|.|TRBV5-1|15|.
CASSLDGSSNYGYTF
TGCGCCAGCAGCTTGGACGGGTCTTCTAACTATGGCTACACCTTC
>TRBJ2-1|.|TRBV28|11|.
CASSPGNEQFF
TGTGCCAGCAGCCCCGGAAATGAGCAGTTCTTC
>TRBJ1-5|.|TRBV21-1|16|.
CASSKWGGGSNQPQHF
.
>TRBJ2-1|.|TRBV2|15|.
CASSLLESSYNEQFF
TGTGCCAGCTCCCTTCTAGAGAGCTCCTACAATGAGCAGTTCTTC
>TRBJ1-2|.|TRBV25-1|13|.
CASSDPRYYGYTF
TGTGCCAGCAGTGATCCCCGATACTATGGCTACACCTTC
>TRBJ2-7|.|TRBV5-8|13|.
CASSYAHGYEQYF
TGTGCCAGCAGCTATGCCCACGGTTACGAGCAGTACTTC
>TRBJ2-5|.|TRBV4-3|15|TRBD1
CASSRSISGGETQYF
TGCGCCAGCAGCCGATCCATATCAGGGGGTGAGACCCAGTACTTC
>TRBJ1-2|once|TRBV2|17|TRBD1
CASRSNPAGTGGRGYTF
TGTGCCAGCAGATCGAATCCAGCCGGGACAGGGGGCCGAGGCTACACCTTC
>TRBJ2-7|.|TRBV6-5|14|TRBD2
CASSRTSGSYEQYF
TGTGCCAGCAGCCGGACTAGCGGCTCCTACGAGCAGTACTTC
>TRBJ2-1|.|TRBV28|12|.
CASSLYDNEQFF
TGTGCCAGCAGTTTATACGACAATGAGCAGTTCTTC